The 32 T cell receptor beta chains listed next were all sequenced from one sample in a study of T cell responses to AZD1222 COVID-19 vaccine. TCRdb's copy holds only in-frame clones and misses some; the assay was immunoSEQ multiplex PCR. This table has roughly 77,000 clones, around 92% appearing once. Sequenced here: peripheral blood, sampled on day 0 of MenACWY control vaccination. The source of these receptors is an adult in good health.

The chain uses TRBV6-5 and TRBJ1-6; 8 bases fit TRBD1. This CDR3 has 13 residues. CDR1 and CDR2 from the germline V gene are MNHEY and SVGAGI. J lost 7 bases, V lost 7 bases, and 3 bases had no gene match. The CDR3 sequence is CASTDRVNSPLHF. CDR3 bases: TGTGCCAGCACGGACAGGGTAAATTCACCCCTCCACTTT.

The V call is TRBV7-2, the J call TRBJ1-1, with D possibly matching TRBD1 (5 bases). V was clipped by 5 bases and J by 0 bases, with 10 bases between them. CDR1 and CDR2 (germline): SGHTA, FQGNSA. CDR3 length: 14 amino acids. Here the CDR3 DNA reads TGTGCCAGCAGCCCCCAGGGCATGAACACTGAAGCTTTCTTT. It yields the protein CASSPQGMNTEAFF.

The rearrangement uses TRBV28 and TRBJ1-2; 8 bases agree with TRBD1. The V gene end was trimmed by 10 bases and the J gene end by 4 bases; junction bases not matched to a gene: 14. The CDR3 runs to 15 residues. Germline V gene sequence: CDR1 MDHEN, CDR2 SYDVKM. CDR3: CATHGQGARSYGYTF. DNA for the CDR3: TGTGCCACCCACGGGCAGGGGGCGCGGAGCTATGGCTACACCTTC.

The genes are TRBV3-1 (or the pseudogene TRBV3-2) and TRBJ1-5; D gene unclear. CDR3 length equals 13 residues. Trimming pared 3 bases from V and 5 bases from J, leaving 8 bases between. Germline CDR1 reads LGHDT; CDR2 reads YNNKEL (reference sequence). This chain's CDR3 is CASSQVPYQPQHF. CDR3 DNA sequence: TGTGCCAGCAGCCAGGTCCCCTATCAGCCCCAGCATTTT.

CDR3: CASSNIKNRALTEAFF. CDR3 in DNA: TGTGCCAGCAGCAATATTAAAAACAGGGCATTGACTGAAGCTTTCTTT. This chain uses TRBV21-1 with TRBJ1-1; the table gives TRBD1 as D, unverified against the DNA. TRBV21-1 is a listed pseudogene. The CDR3 covers 16 residues.

V gene TRBV4-3 combines with J gene TRBJ2-5; 13 nucleotides align to TRBD2. V was clipped by 3 bases and J by 1 base; unmatched bases: 2. Germline V gene data show CDR1 as LGHNA and CDR2 as YSLEER. The CDR3 runs to 16 residues. In DNA form, the CDR3 reads TGCGCCAGCAGCCACGGACTAGCGGGGGCCCAAGAGACCCAGTACTTC. As protein: CASSHGLAGAQETQYF.

The rearrangement links TRBV28 to TRBJ2-7, with 8 bases lining up with TRBD2. Germline trimming cut 5 bases from V and 6 bases from J; bases unmatched to any gene: 9. This CDR3 comprises 14 residues. The germline CDR1 and CDR2 sequences are MDHEN and SYDVKM. The CDR3 loop is CASSQFGGGFEQYF. CDR3 nucleotide sequence: TGTGCCAGCAGTCAATTCGGGGGGGGTTTCGAGCAGTACTTC.

This rearrangement joins TRBV12-3 or TRBV12-4 to TRBJ2-1; no clear D. This CDR3 contains 12 residues. Trimming removed 3 bases at V and 7 bases at J, with 7 bases between. The CDR3 region is CASSLDGNEQFF. CDR3 bases: TGTGCCAGCAGTTTGGATGGAAATGAGCAGTTCTTC.

The V call is TRBV19, the J call TRBJ1-2; a possible D gene is TRBD1 (5 bases). The CDR3 is 17 residues long. V was shortened by 3 bases and J by 4 bases, with 21 bases between the two germline ends. The germline V gene has CDR1 LNHDA and CDR2 SQIVND (reference sequence). This chain's CDR3 is CASSMGQDHRRFYGYTF. In DNA form, the CDR3 reads TGTGCCAGTAGTATGGGGCAGGACCACCGCCGCTTCTATGGCTACACCTTC.

The chain uses TRBV6-2 or TRBV6-3 and TRBJ2-2, with D perhaps TRBD1 or TRBD2 (5 bases each). The CDR3 runs 16 residues. Trimming pared 5 bases from V and 4 bases from J, leaving 17 bases between. Germline lookup yields CDR1 MNHEY and CDR2 SVGEGT. The CDR3 DNA follows: TGTGCCAGCAGTCCCGGGACGCCCCGGGTCACCGGGGAGCTGTTTTTT. Translation: CASSPGTPRVTGELFF.

The chain links TRBV15 to TRBJ2-1, with TRBD2 matching over 9 bases. Trimming at V came to 6 bases and at J to 7 bases, leaving 4 bases not matched to a gene. CDR3 size: 13 residues. The germline gives CDR1 LNHNV, CDR2 YYDKDF (reference sequence). CDR3 DNA sequence: TGTGCCACCAGTGCGGGGGGGTGGAATGAGCAGTTCTTC. This sequence encodes CATSAGGWNEQFF.

This chain joins TRBV7-2 and TRBJ2-5, with D perhaps TRBD1 (6 bases). The germline V and J ends were trimmed by 4 bases and 3 bases, with 12 bases remaining between them. CDR3 size: 14 residues. Germline V gene sequence: CDR1 SGHTA, CDR2 FQGNSA. The CDR3 DNA follows: TGTGCCAGCAGCTCAGGGACACTAAAAGAGACCCAGTACTTC. Amino acid sequence: CASSSGTLKETQYF. The entire variable domain, with the rest obtained from reference TRBV7-2 and TRBJ2-5, is as follows: GAGVSQSPSNKVTEKGKDVELRCDPISGHTALYWYRQSLGQGLEFLIYFQGNSAPDKSGLPSDRFSAERTGGSVSTLTIQRTQQEDSAVYLCASSSGTLKETQYFGPGTRLLVL.

This clone has only one observation. This sequence joins TRBV28 and TRBJ2-7, with D hard to call. Germline CDR1 is MDHEN and CDR2 is SYDVKM. V was trimmed by 7 bases and J by 0 bases, leaving 13 bases between them. CDR3 length equals 14 residues. In DNA form, the CDR3 reads TGTGCCAGCAACGAGCTCAGCAGCTCCTACGAGCAGTACTTC. It translates to CASNELSSSYEQYF.

The chain has TRBV27 and TRBJ2-3; 7 positions agree with TRBD1. Trimming cost V 6 bases and J 2 bases; bases outside gene matches: 8. CDR1 and CDR2 from the germline V gene are MNHEY and SMNVEV (reference sequence). This CDR3 comprises 15 residues. The CDR3 sequence: CASRPRQGFTDTQYF. The CDR3 region has the DNA TGTGCCAGCAGACCCCGACAGGGTTTCACAGATACGCAGTATTTT.

The chain uses TRBV7-2 and TRBJ2-5, with 9 bases matching TRBD2. Trimming took 5 bases from V and 5 from J; bases not matched to a gene: 6. The CDR3 spans 14 residues. Per germline, CDR1 SGHTA and CDR2 FQGNSA. CDR3 sequence reads: CASSPGTSFETQYF. The CDR3 DNA reads as TGTGCCAGCAGCCCCGGGACTAGCTTTGAGACCCAGTACTTC.

The chain recombines TRBV5-1 with TRBJ2-7, with 7 bases identical to TRBD2. The germline V gene has CDR1 SGHRS and CDR2 YFSETQ. The CDR3 is 19 residues long. J lost 1 base, V lost 2 bases, and 18 bases had no gene match. CDR3 in amino acids: CASSFLPLKAGKISYEQYF. The DNA for the CDR3 is TGCGCCAGCAGCTTTCTTCCCTTGAAAGCGGGGAAGATTTCCTACGAGCAGTACTTC.

The J gene is TRBJ1-5, the V gene TRBV6-5, with no clear D. Trimming removed 6 bases from V and 0 bases from J, with 9 bases in between. The CDR3 extends over 14 amino acids. CDR1 is MNHEY and CDR2 is SVGAGI in the germline V gene. CDR3 amino acids: CASSPWGSNQPQHF. CDR3 coding DNA: TGTGCCAGCAGCCCCTGGGGTAGCAATCAGCCCCAGCATTTT.

The chain couples TRBV4-3 to TRBJ2-7, with D tentatively TRBD2 (6 bases). Germline V gives CDR1 LGHNA, CDR2 YSLEER. CDR3 size: 16 residues. V was shortened by 0 bases and J by 2 bases, with 14 bases between the two germline ends. The CDR3 nucleotides are TGCGCCAGCAGCCAAGATGTGGCGGGGACCCCCTACGAGCAGTACTTC. It encodes CASSQDVAGTPYEQYF.

This clone was recorded only once. This chain joins TRBV12-3 or TRBV12-4 and TRBJ1-6; D unclear. This CDR3 has 12 residues. V lost 1 base, J lost 12 bases, and 7 bases lay in between. The CDR3 loop is CASSLEALPLHF. CDR3 nucleotides: TGTGCCAGCAGTTTAGAGGCTTTACCCCTCCACTTT.

For the CDR3, the DNA is TGTGCCAGTAAGCCCGGGACAGGGAGCTTCGAGCAGTACTTC. This translates into CASKPGTGSFEQYF. This chain connects TRBV19 to TRBJ2-7; 9 bases are a match to TRBD1. Germline CDR1 reads LNHDA; CDR2 reads SQIVND (reference sequence). The CDR3 spans 14 residues. J lost 6 bases, V lost 7 bases, and 10 bases had no gene match.

V usage is TRBV27 and J usage is TRBJ2-2; tentative D call: TRBD1 (5 bases). Trimming stripped 3 bases from V and 0 bases from J, with 11 bases between. The CDR3 is made up of 16 amino acids. Germline CDR1 MNHEY, CDR2 SMNVEV (reference sequence). DNA for the CDR3: TGTGCCAGCAGTTTTTGGGCCAGGGCGAACACCGGGGAGCTGTTTTTT. Translation: CASSFWARANTGELFF.

V is TRBV21-1 and J is TRBJ2-3; TRBD1, the table's D call, lacks a check against the DNA. TRBV21-1 corresponds to a pseudogene. The CDR3 covers 13 residues. In DNA form, the CDR3 reads TGTGCCAGCAGCACAGGGGGCACAGATACGCAGTATTTT. Protein product: CASSTGGTDTQYF.

This chain links TRBV5-1 with TRBJ2-7; D might be TRBD2 (6 bases). This CDR3 contains 14 residues. The V gene's germline CDR1 is SGHRS and CDR2 YFSETQ. V was trimmed by 5 bases and J by 0 bases, leaving 12 bases between them. DNA of the CDR3: TGCGCCAGCAGGTTTCGGGAGACCTCCTACGAGCAGTACTTC. Amino acid sequence: CASRFRETSYEQYF. Full variable domain (missing parts from reference TRBV5-1 and TRBJ2-7): KAGVTQTPRYLIKTRGQQVTLSCSPISGHRSVSWYQQTPGQGLQFLFEYFSETQRNKGNFPGRFSGRQFSNSRSEMNVSTLELGDSALYLCASRFRETSYEQYFGPGTRLTVT.

V is TRBV12-1 and J is TRBJ2-5. TRBV12-1 represents a pseudogene. The CDR3 is 17 residues long. The DNA for the CDR3 is TGTGCCAGCAGCTTTGATAGGGGCGCGGGTACGGCAGAGACCCAGTACTTC. Its protein product is CASSFDRGAGTAETQYF.

The V and J genes are TRBV5-1 and TRBJ2-3; D is undetermined. The V end lost 0 bases, the J end lost 4 bases, and 9 bases lay between the germline ends. The length of the CDR3 is 14 residues. CDR1 SGHRS and CDR2 YFSETQ come from the germline V gene. The CDR3 loop is CASSLEQTSDTQYF. The CDR3 nucleotides are TGCGCCAGCAGCTTGGAACAGACCTCAGATACGCAGTATTTT. The whole variable domain, remainder taken from reference TRBV5-1 and TRBJ2-3, is KAGVTQTPRYLIKTRGQQVTLSCSPISGHRSVSWYQQTPGQGLQFLFEYFSETQRNKGNFPGRFSGRQFSNSRSEMNVSTLELGDSALYLCASSLEQTSDTQYFGPGTRLTVL.

CDR3 DNA: TGTGCCAGCAGCCTGGACAGTTCCTACGAGCAGTACTTC. Amino acid sequence: CASSLDSSYEQYF. The chain combines TRBV16 with TRBJ2-7, with D possibly matching TRBD1 (6 bases). V lost 4 bases, J lost 1 base, and 8 bases lay in between. The CDR3 spans 13 residues. Germline V gene lookup returns CDR1 KGHSY and CDR2 FQNENV.

The CDR3 region is CASSPRQAATDTQYF. DNA for the CDR3: TGTGCCAGCAGCCCCCGACAGGCAGCAACAGATACGCAGTATTTT. The chain uses TRBV9 and TRBJ2-3; the D gene is possibly TRBD1 (6 bases). Trimming stripped 4 bases from V and 3 bases from J, with 15 bases between. Germline CDR1 is SGDLS and CDR2 is YYNGEE. The length of the CDR3 is 15 residues.

The V gene is TRBV6-5, the J gene TRBJ1-5, with D perhaps TRBD1 (5 bases). V lost 6 bases and J lost 0, with 12 bases in between. The CDR3 has 15 residues. The germline V gene encodes CDR1 MNHEY and CDR2 SVGAGI. CDR3 loop: CASRYDSDSNQPQHF. As DNA, the CDR3 is TGTGCCAGCAGATATGACAGTGATAGCAATCAGCCCCAGCATTTT.

This clone has just one count. V and J are TRBV6-5 and TRBJ1-5; D is possibly TRBD1 (6 bases). From germline, CDR1 is MNHEY and CDR2 SVGAGI. The CDR3 covers 14 residues. V was clipped by 4 bases and J by 9 bases, with 16 bases between them. The CDR3 DNA reads TGTGCCAGCAGTTCCCTACAGGGTAGTAGGCCCCAGCATTTT. Protein product: CASSSLQGSRPQHF.

The chain links TRBV10-3 to TRBJ2-5, with a tentative D call TRBD1 (6 bases). Germline loops: CDR1 ENHRY, CDR2 SYGVKD. The CDR3 spans 13 residues. V lost 5 bases and J 1 base, leaving 8 bases between the germline ends. The chain's CDR3 is CAISRQVQETQYF. In DNA, the CDR3 is TGTGCCATCAGTCGACAGGTCCAAGAGACCCAGTACTTC.

The chain has TRBV7-9 and TRBJ2-3, with 11 bases lining up with TRBD2. The germline gives CDR1 SEHNR, CDR2 FQNEAQ (reference sequence). Losses at the gene ends were 5 bases for V and 6 bases for J; bases not matched to a gene: 10. CDR3 length: 16 amino acids. The DNA for the CDR3 is TGTGCCAGCAGCGCCAGACTAGCGGGATGGACCGATACGCAGTATTTT. It codes for CASSARLAGWTDTQYF. The variable domain in full, with the rest retrieved from reference TRBV7-9 and TRBJ2-3, is DTGVSQNPRHKITKRGQNVTFRCDPISEHNRLYWYRQTLGQGPEFLTYFQNEAQLEKSRLLSDRFSAERPKGSFSTLEIQRTEQGDSAMYLCASSARLAGWTDTQYFGPGTRLTVL.

The chain uses TRBV7-9 and TRBJ1-2; D is possibly TRBD1 (5 bases). CDR1 and CDR2 from the germline V gene are SEHNR and FQNEAQ (reference sequence). The CDR3 extends over 13 amino acids. V was trimmed by 3 bases and J by 7 bases, leaving 12 bases between them. The chain's CDR3 is CASSFAGSGGYTF. CDR3 DNA sequence: TGTGCCAGCAGCTTCGCAGGGTCGGGTGGCTACACCTTC.